What follows describes a single T cell receptor beta chain. Its antigen is currently not known. The CDR3, cysteine through phenylalanine, is 16 amino acids long. This entry has no DNA. The germline V gene specifies SGHAT as CDR1 and FQNNGV as CDR2. This record comes from a study of T cells expressing NK-cell markers (dated by TCRdb to 2020 to 2021). For context, the study as a whole: In sorted CD3+CD56+NKG2C+, CD3+CD56+NKG2C- and CD3+CD56-NKG2C+ T-cell subsets from several donors, TCR beta-chain repertoires were profiled. Libraries were sequenced as 2 x 150 bp reads on Illumina HiSeq 2000/2500, MiSeq or NextSeq. Seven of the eight sequenced donors were HCMV-seropositive and one was HCMV-seronegative. The study sequenced eight donors, all healthy volunteers chosen at random: three men and five women. On the study overall, not on this receptor specifically: In over five donors, the dominant CD3+CD56+NKG2C+ clonotypes were among the top 10 CD8+ clonotypes and accounted for about 1.0-7.0% of CD8+ T cells. Those dominant clonotypes were again the most abundant among CD3+CD56-NKG2C+ cells in several donors, at about 28.3-65%. Whether the expanded NKG2C-expressing T cell clones were specific for HCMV antigens remained unclear.

Sequencing instrument: Illumina HiSeq 2000. TCR beta cDNA libraries were prepared using 5'RACE template switching, which introduced a universal primer site and unique molecular identifiers. cDNA synthesis was primed from the TCR beta constant segment and was followed by two successive PCR amplification steps. As for the authors' bioinformatics: MIGEC was used to demultiplex reads and group the reads by UMI, and MiTCR was used to assemble and quantify clonotypes. To remove erroneous sequences, TCR cDNA sequences were retained only when supported by two or more reads. The tcR package was used for downstream repertoire analysis, and clonotypes were matched across fractions by CDR3 nucleotide sequence plus V segment. VDJmatch was used to annotate antigen specificity against VDJdb, with one amino acid substitution allowed in CDR3. Once TCRdb had reprocessed the reads, it stored one entry per CDR3 protein sequence and supplied no DNA. These V and J calls rely on TCRdb rather than the paper's analysis. The table of this sample itemizes hundreds of thousands of distinct CDR3 sequences. The leading ten clones occupy around 3.3% of the sample.

HCMV-specific IgG was detected in serum with a commercial ELISA kit to determine HCMV serostatus. Peripheral blood mononuclear cells were isolated from blood by Ficoll density gradient centrifugation. This clonotype originated in a man aged 18 to 30 in good health. Donor details come from another sample of the same person, matched by shared clones. Sequencing was performed on blood T cells: a sorted CD56 or NKG2C T cell subset, CD4+ or CD8+ T cells, or bulk PBMC T cells (not recorded which). This chain joins TRBV11-2 to TRBJ2-3; TCRdb picks TRBD2, but there is no DNA to check that call. CDR3 region: CASSLVVGLATDTQYF.